Reported below is one T cell receptor beta chain. Within the sample, other DNA sequences also encode this same CDR3. V lost 1 base and J lost 1, with 5 bases in between. Germline values: CDR1 MNHNS, CDR2 SASEGT. This CDR3 contains 14 residues. The data were taken from a study of blood T cell repertoires in COVID-19. Overall study: PBMCs, B-cell-depleted T cells, or T cells provided the cDNA or gDNA that made up the material.

Clones were read by immunoSEQ multiplex PCR, and TCRdb kept only the in-frame ones, dropping some. This sample has some 300,000 clones, with around nine tenths found just once. J is TRBJ1-3 and V is TRBV6-1; no firm D call. The TCR was taken from a woman in her seventies with COVID-19, enrolled during active disease. What was sequenced was peripheral blood. CDR3 sequence: CASSEGLSGNTIYF. The CDR3 coding sequence is TGTGCCAGCAGTGAAGGCCTATCTGGAAACACCATATATTTT.